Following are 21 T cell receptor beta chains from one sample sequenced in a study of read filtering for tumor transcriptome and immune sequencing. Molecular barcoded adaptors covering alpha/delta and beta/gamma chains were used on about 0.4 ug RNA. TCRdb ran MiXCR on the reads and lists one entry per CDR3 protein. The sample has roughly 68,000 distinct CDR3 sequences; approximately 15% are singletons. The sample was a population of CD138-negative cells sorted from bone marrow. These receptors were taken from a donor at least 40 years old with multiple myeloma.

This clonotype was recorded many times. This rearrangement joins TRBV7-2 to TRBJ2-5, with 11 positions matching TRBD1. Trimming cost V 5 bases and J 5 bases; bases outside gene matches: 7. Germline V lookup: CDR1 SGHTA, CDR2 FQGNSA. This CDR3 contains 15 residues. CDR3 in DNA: TGTGCCAGCAGCACCGGACAGGGGGCGGAGGAGACCCAGTACTTC. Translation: CASSTGQGAEETQYF.

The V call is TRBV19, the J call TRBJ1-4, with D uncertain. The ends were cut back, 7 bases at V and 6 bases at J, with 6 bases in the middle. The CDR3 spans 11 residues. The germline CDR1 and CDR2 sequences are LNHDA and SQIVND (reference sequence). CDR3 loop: CASTEYEKLFF. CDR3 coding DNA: TGTGCCAGTACGGAATATGAAAAACTGTTTTTT.

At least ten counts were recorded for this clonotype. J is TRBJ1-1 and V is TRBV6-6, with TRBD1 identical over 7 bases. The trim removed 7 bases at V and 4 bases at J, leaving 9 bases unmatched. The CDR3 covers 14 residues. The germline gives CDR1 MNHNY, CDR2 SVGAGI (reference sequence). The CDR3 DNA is TGTGCCAGCACTAAGACAGGGTTGGTCACTGAAGCTTTCTTT. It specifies CASTKTGLVTEAFF.

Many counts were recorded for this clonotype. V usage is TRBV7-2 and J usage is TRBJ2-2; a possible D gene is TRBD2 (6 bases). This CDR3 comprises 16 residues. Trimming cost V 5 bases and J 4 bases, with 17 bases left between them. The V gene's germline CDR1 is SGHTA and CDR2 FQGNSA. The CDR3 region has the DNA TGTGCCAGCAGCCGAAGACTAGATTCGAGCACCGGGGAGCTGTTTTTT. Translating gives CASSRRLDSSTGELFF.

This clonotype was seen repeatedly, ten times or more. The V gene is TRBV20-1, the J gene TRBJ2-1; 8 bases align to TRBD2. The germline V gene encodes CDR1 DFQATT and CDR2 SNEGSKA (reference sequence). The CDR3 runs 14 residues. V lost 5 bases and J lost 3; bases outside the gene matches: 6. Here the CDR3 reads CSAQSGRFYNEQFF. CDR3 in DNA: TGCAGTGCTCAGAGCGGGAGATTCTACAATGAGCAGTTCTTC.

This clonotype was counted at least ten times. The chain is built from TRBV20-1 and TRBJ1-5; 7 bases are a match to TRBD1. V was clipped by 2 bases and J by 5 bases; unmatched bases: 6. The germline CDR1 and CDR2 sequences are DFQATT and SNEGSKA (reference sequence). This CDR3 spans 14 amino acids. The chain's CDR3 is CSARPAQGDQPQHF. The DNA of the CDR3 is TGCAGTGCTAGACCCGCGCAGGGGGATCAGCCCCAGCATTTT.

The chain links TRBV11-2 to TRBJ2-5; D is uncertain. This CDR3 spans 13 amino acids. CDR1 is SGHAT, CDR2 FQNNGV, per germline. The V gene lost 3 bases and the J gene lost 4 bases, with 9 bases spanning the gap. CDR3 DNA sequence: TGTGCCAGCAGCTTTGAGGTCGGAGAGACCCAGTACTTC. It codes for CASSFEVGETQYF.

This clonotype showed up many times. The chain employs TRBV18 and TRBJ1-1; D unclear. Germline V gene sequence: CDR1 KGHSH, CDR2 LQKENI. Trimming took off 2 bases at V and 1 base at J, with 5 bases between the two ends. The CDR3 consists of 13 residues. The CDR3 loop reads CASSPSENTEAFF. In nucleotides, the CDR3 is TGTGCCAGCTCACCATCAGAGAACACTGAAGCTTTCTTT.

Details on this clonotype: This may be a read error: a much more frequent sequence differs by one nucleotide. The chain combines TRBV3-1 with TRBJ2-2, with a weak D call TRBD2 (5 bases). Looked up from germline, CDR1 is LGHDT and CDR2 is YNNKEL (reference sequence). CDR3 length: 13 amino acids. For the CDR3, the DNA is TGTGCCAGCAGCCAAGGGGGTTCCGGGGAGCCGTTTTTT. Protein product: CASSQGGSGEPFF.

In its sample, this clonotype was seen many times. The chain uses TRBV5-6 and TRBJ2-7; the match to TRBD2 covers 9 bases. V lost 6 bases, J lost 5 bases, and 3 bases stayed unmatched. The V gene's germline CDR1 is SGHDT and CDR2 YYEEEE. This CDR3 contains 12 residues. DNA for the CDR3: TGTGCCAGCAAGGCGGGAGGGAACGAGCAGTACTTC. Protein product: CASKAGGNEQYF.

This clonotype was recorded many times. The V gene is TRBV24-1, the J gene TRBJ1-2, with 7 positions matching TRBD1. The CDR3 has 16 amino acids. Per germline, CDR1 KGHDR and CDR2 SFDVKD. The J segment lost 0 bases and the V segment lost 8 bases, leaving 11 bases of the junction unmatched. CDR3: CATTGTGQATNYGYTF. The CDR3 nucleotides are TGTGCCACCACCGGAACTGGACAGGCTACTAACTATGGCTACACCTTC.

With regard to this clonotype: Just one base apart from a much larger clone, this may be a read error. The CDR3 protein is CASGHYHNEQFF. CDR3 nucleotides: TGTGCCAGCGGCCACTATCACAATGAGCAGTTCTTC. This sequence joins TRBV6-5 and TRBJ2-1; D call uncertain. The V and J ends lost 8 bases and 5 bases respectively, with 10 bases between them. CDR3 length: 12 amino acids. Germline V gene data show CDR1 as MNHEY and CDR2 as SVGAGI.

CDR3 protein: CASSYSDYTEAFF. In DNA form, the CDR3 reads TGTGCCAGCAGCTACAGCGATTACACTGAAGCTTTCTTT. The rearrangement joins TRBV27 to TRBJ1-1; D uncertain. The germline gives CDR1 MNHEY, CDR2 SMNVEV (reference sequence). The CDR3 totals 13 residues. V lost 6 bases to trimming and J lost 3 bases, with 11 bases between them.

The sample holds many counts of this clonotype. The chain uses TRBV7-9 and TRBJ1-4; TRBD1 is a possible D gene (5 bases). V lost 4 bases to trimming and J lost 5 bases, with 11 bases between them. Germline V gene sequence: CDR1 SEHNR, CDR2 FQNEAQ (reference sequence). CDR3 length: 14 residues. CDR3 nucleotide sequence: TGTGCCAGCAGCTGGGACCGGAGGAATGAAAAACTGTTTTTT. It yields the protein CASSWDRRNEKLFF.

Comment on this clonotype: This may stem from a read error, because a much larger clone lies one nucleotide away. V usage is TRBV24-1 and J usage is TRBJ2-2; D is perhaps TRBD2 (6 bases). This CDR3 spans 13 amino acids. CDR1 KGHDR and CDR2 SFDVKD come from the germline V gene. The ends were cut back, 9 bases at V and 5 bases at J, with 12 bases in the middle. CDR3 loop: CATPGEVTGELFF. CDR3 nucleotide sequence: TGTGCCACCCCTGGGGAGGTGACCGGGGAGCTGTTTTTT.

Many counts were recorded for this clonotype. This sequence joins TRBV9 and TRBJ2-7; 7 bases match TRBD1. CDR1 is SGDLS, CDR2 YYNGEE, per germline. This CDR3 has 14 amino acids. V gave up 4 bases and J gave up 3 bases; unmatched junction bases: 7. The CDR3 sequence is CASSPRQGIYEQYF. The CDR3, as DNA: TGTGCCAGCAGCCCCAGACAGGGTATCTACGAGCAGTACTTC.

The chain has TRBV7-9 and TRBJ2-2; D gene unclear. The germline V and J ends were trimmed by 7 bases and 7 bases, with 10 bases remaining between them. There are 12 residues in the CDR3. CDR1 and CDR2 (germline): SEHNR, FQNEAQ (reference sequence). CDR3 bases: TGTGCCAGCATTCGGGCGGTCGGGGAGCTGTTTTTT. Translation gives CASIRAVGELFF. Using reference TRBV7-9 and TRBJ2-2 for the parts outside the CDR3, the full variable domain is DTGVSQNPRHKITKRGQNVTFRCDPISEHNRLYWYRQTLGQGPEFLTYFQNEAQLEKSRLLSDRFSAERPKGSFSTLEIQRTEQGDSAMYLCASIRAVGELFFGEGSRLTVL.

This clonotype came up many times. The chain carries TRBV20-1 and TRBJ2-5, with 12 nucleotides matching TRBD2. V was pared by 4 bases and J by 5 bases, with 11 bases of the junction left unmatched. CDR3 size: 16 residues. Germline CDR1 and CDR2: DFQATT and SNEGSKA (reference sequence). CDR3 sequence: CSATWEGLAGRETQYF. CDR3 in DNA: TGCAGTGCTACTTGGGAAGGACTAGCGGGAAGGGAGACCCAGTACTTC.

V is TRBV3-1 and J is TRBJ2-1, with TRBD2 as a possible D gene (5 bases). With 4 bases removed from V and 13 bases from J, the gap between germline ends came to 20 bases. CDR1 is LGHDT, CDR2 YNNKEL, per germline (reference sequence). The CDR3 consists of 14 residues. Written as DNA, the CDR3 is TGTGCCAGCAGCCCCAGACTACCCGTGGGTGAACAGTTCTTC. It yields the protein CASSPRLPVGEQFF.

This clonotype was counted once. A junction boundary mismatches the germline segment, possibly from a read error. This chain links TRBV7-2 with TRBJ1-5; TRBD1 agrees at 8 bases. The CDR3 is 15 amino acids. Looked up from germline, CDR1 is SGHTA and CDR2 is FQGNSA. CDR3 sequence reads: CASSPSQGAGQPQHF. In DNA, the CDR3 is TGTGCCAGCAGCCCTAGCCAGGGGGCAGGTCAGCCCCAACATTTT.

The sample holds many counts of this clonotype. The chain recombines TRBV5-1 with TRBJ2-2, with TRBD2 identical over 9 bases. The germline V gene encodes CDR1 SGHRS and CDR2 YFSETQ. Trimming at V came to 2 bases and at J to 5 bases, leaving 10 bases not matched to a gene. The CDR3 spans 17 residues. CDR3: CASSLGASGNPTGELFF. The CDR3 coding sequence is TGCGCCAGCAGCTTAGGAGCTAGCGGGAACCCAACCGGGGAGCTGTTTTTT. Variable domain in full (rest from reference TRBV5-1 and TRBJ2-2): KAGVTQTPRYLIKTRGQQVTLSCSPISGHRSVSWYQQTPGQGLQFLFEYFSETQRNKGNFPGRFSGRQFSNSRSEMNVSTLELGDSALYLCASSLGASGNPTGELFFGEGSRLTVL.